This T cell receptor (beta chain) emerged from a study of blood T cells in healthy people across ages. About this clonotype: Its antigen remains unidentified.

With a J-beta primer mix and a sample-barcoded 5' primer, a second PCR ran about 7 to 12 cycles. TCRdb re-called the 5' RACE reads through MiXCR, storing one row per CDR3 protein. The sample consists of 1.5 million to 2 million distinct CDR3 sequences, 28% of them appearing once. Findings of the study overall: Donor CMV status was unknown, possibly confounding expanded clonotype changes. TCR beta diversity per million T cells fell roughly linearly with age. Whereas aged donors had fewer naive CD4+ cells, long-lived donors had more of them and higher diversity.

The authors drew ten milliliters of peripheral blood from each donor. The receptor's source is a woman in her 30s in good health. The sequenced sample consisted of blood.

CDR3 protein: CASRVDSPYGYTF. CDR3 DNA: TGTGCCAGCAGAGTGGACAGCCCGTATGGCTACACCTTC. V gene TRBV6-2 or TRBV6-3 combines with J gene TRBJ1-2; weak D call: TRBD1 (6 bases). The germline V gene has CDR1 MNHEY and CDR2 SVGEGT. Trimming pared 6 bases from V and 5 bases from J, leaving 13 bases between. The CDR3 is 13 amino acids.